This TCR beta chain was captured by sequencing in a study of blood T cell repertoires in COVID-19. For the study at large: Acute and convalescent COVID-19 specimens originated in the United States, Italy and Spain. T cells, B-cell-depleted T cells, or PBMCs provided the cDNA or gDNA that served as material.

Trimming left V 2 bases short and J 5 bases short, with 10 bases between. Germline lookup yields CDR1 LGHNA and CDR2 YSLEER. CDR3 length: 14 residues. Methods used by the authors: It was from reference gene primer amplification that nucleated cell counts were estimated. The protocol was immunoSEQ multiplex PCR, while the TCRdb copy is restricted to in-frame clones and leaves out a portion. The DNA gave D and trimming, while V, J and clone size come from that table. The table shows over 45,000 clones, with almost 85% occurring only once. The chain links TRBV4-3 to TRBJ1-5; no firm D call. The sequenced sample was peripheral blood. The sequence was collected from a human donor in a cohort sampled during active COVID-19. Written as DNA, the CDR3 is TGCGCCAGCAGCCAACACAGATCCGATCAGCCCCAGCATTTT. Protein sequence: CASSQHRSDQPQHF.